A selection of T cell receptor beta chains follows, all from one sample in a study of identical twins. TCRdb itself ran the 5' RACE reads through MiXCR, one entry per CDR3 protein. The table records 450,000 or so distinct CDR3 sequences, approximately 14% of them present only once. In addition, the sample was reused for a study of yellow fever vaccine responses in identical twins.

Sequencing was performed on CD4+ T cells sorted from blood. The receptor set was obtained from a woman between 18 and 30 years old in good health. Both conserved end residues are part of each CDR3. D genes are given only for firm matches. Clone size is not always given. Where it is, it says once, few, many or a class for expanded clones.

>TRBV5-1|TRBD2|few|16|TRBJ2-1
TGCGCCAGCAGCTTGGGCCTAGCGGGCATCTACAATGAGCAGTTCTTC
CASSLGLAGIYNEQFF
>TRBV20-1|NA|NA|14|TRBJ2-3
TGCAGTGCTAGTCCGCTCGCGGTGGGGGATACGCAGTATTTT
CSASPLAVGDTQYF
>TRBV7-9|TRBD1|many|16|TRBJ1-2
TGTGCCAGCAGCTTAGCGGTACCGACAGGGGAGGATGGCTACACCTTC
CASSLAVPTGEDGYTF
>TRBV7-2|NA|NA|13|TRBJ2-7
TGTGCCAGCAGCTTAGAGGCTAGCAACGAGCAGTACTTC
CASSLEASNEQYF
>TRBV5-5|TRBD2|few|17|TRBJ2-3
TGTGCCAGCAGCTCTCCCCGGCGGGAGGGCCAAACAGATACGCAGTATTTT
CASSSPRREGQTDTQYF
>TRBV10-3|TRBD1|NA|15|TRBJ1-2
TGTGCCATCGGAGGACAGGAAAAGGGAACCTATGGCTACACCTTC
CAIGGQEKGTYGYTF
>TRBV6-2/TRBV6-3|TRBD1|NA|13|TRBJ2-7
TGTGCCAGCAGGCCTACAGGGGCTCCCGAGCAGTACTTC
CASRPTGAPEQYF
>TRBV7-2|NA|few|15|TRBJ2-5
TGTGCCAGCAGCATACAGACAAACTGGGGAGAGACCCAGTACTTC
CASSIQTNWGETQYF
>TRBV27|TRBD2|NA|16|TRBJ2-1
TGTGCCAGCAGTTCCCTAGCGGGGAGCGAGAACAATGAGCAGTTCTTC
CASSSLAGSENNEQFF
>TRBV7-9|NA|NA|15|TRBJ2-3
TGTGCCAGCAGCTGGCCCCTGGCAGGCACAGATACGCAGTATTTT
CASSWPLAGTDTQYF
>TRBV28|TRBD2|NA|15|TRBJ2-3
TGTGCCAGCAGTGGGACTAGCGGGAGTTGGTATACGCAGTATTTT
CASSGTSGSWYTQYF
>TRBV30|NA|few|16|TRBJ1-6
TGTGCCTGGAGTGTACTACGAGCGACCGGGATCTCACCCCTCCACTTT
CAWSVLRATGISPLHF
>TRBV12-5|NA|NA|11|TRBJ2-1
TGTGCTAGTGGTTACCGGGATGAGCAGTTCTTC
CASGYRDEQFF
>TRBV5-1|TRBD1|many|14|TRBJ2-3
TGCGCCAGCAGCTGGACAGGTAGTACAGATACGCAGTATTTT
CASSWTGSTDTQYF
>TRBV3-1|NA|few|17|TRBJ2-7
TGTGCCAGCAGCCCCGGGCGACTCCGGACTGGCTCCTACGAGCAGTACTTC
CASSPGRLRTGSYEQYF
>TRBV24-1|NA|NA|15|TRBJ2-5
TGTGCCACCAGTGATTTCGCACAGGACCAAGAGACCCAGTACTTC
CATSDFAQDQETQYF
>TRBV18|TRBD2|few|18|TRBJ2-7
TGTGCCAGCTCACCTCTAGCGGGAGGGGTCCCCTCCTCCTACGAGCAGTACTTC
CASSPLAGGVPSSYEQYF
>TRBV12-3/TRBV12-4|NA|NA|16|TRBJ2-4
TGTGCCAGCAGTAAACCGGGCCCAGGGGTCCTAAACATTCAGTACTTC
CASSKPGPGVLNIQYF
>TRBV7-2|NA|few|14|TRBJ2-1
TGTGCCAGCAGCTTAAGGACAGTGCCGGTGGGGCAGTTCTTC
CASSLRTVPVGQFF
>TRBV24-1|NA|NA|13|TRBJ2-3
TGTGCCACCAGTGACCCAGTTATTGATACGCAGTATTTT
CATSDPVIDTQYF
>TRBV4-2|NA|few|16|TRBJ2-1
TGTGCCAGCAGCCAAGAGGACGTATACTCCTACAATGAGCAGTTCTTC
CASSQEDVYSYNEQFF
>TRBV4-1|TRBD1|few|15|TRBJ2-2
TGCGCCAGCAGCCGTGGACAGGGGGCGAGCGGGGAGCTGTTTTTT
CASSRGQGASGELFF
>TRBV3-1|TRBD2|NA|16|TRBJ2-3
TGTGCCAGCAGATCGGGACTAGCGACAAGCACAGATACGCAGTATTTT
CASRSGLATSTDTQYF
>TRBV3-1|NA|few|12|TRBJ1-2
TGTGCCAGCAGCCAGAACCTCTATGGCTACACCTTC
CASSQNLYGYTF
>TRBV19|TRBD2|NA|14|TRBJ2-7
TGTGCCAGTGCCAAACTAGCGGGAGTCTACGAGCAGTACTTC
CASAKLAGVYEQYF
>TRBV4-2|TRBD2|NA|19|TRBJ2-3
TGTGCCAGCAGCCAAGATCAACTAGCGGGGGTAATACACACAGATACGCAGTATTTT
CASSQDQLAGVIHTDTQYF